The 21 T cell receptor beta chains given below trace back to one sample, sequenced in a study of T cell responses to AZD1222 COVID-19 vaccine. Repertoires were generated with immunoSEQ multiplex PCR, while TCRdb's copy carries only in-frame clones and drops some. The sample carries around 94,000 clones, around 83% recorded once. The sequenced sample was peripheral blood, obtained on day 0 of AZD1222 vaccination. Receptors were obtained from an adult in good health.

This clone was seen a handful of times. The chain has TRBV7-9 and TRBJ1-4, with D uncertain. The V end was cut by 3 bases, the J end by 4 bases, with 6 bases between. This CDR3 contains 13 residues. CDR1 and CDR2 from the germline V gene are SEHNR and FQNEAQ (reference sequence). The CDR3 DNA is TGTGCCAGCAGCTTCTCGCTTAATGAAAAACTGTTTTTT. Translating gives CASSFSLNEKLFF.

The chain employs TRBV6-1 and TRBJ1-1, with D uncertain. Trimming cost V 3 bases and J 1 base, with 12 bases left between them. CDR3 length equals 15 residues. The germline V gene has CDR1 MNHNS and CDR2 SASEGT. The CDR3 loop is CASSEGWTANTEAFF. The CDR3 DNA reads as TGTGCCAGCAGTGAGGGTTGGACGGCGAACACTGAAGCTTTCTTT.

CDR3 residues: CASSNRGPQHF. The DNA of the CDR3 is TGTGCCAGCAGCAACAGGGGTCCCCAGCATTTT. The V and J genes are TRBV6-2 or TRBV6-3 and TRBJ1-5; 7 bases agree with TRBD1. V was pared by 6 bases and J by 10 bases, with 3 bases of the junction left unmatched. Germline CDR1 is MNHEY and CDR2 is SVGEGT. The CDR3 contains 11 residues.

This clone came up once. The chain is built from TRBV28 and TRBJ1-2, with TRBD1 identical over 7 bases. The CDR3 runs 13 residues. Germline values: CDR1 MDHEN, CDR2 SYDVKM. V trimming: 5 bases; J trimming: 4 bases; junction bases outside the gene matches: 4. Written as DNA, the CDR3 is TGTGCCAGCAGTGGGACAGCGCCCTATGGCTACACCTTC. Translation: CASSGTAPYGYTF.

The V gene is TRBV28, the J gene TRBJ2-1; no firm D call. The CDR3 covers 13 residues. V lost 3 bases, J lost 9 bases, and 12 bases lay in between. CDR1 MDHEN and CDR2 SYDVKM come from the germline V gene. CDR3 DNA sequence: TGTGCCAGCAGTTTGTTCCAGGATGGTGAGCAGTTCTTC. Protein product: CASSLFQDGEQFF.

The gene calls are TRBV5-1 and TRBJ2-3; no clear D gene. The germline gives CDR1 SGHRS, CDR2 YFSETQ. CDR3 length equals 12 residues. V lost 4 bases and J lost 5, with 8 bases in between. CDR3 sequence (DNA): TGCGCCAGCAGCCCTGACCGAGATACGCAGTATTTT. It is translated as CASSPDRDTQYF.

V usage is TRBV11-2 and J usage is TRBJ1-3, with D unresolved. Deletions cut 1 base from V and 1 base from J, with 2 bases between. Germline V gene data show CDR1 as SGHAT and CDR2 as FQNNGV. This CDR3 is built from 13 residues. DNA of the CDR3: TGTGCCAGCAGCTTAGGGTCTGGAAACACCATATATTTT. The encoded protein is CASSLGSGNTIYF.

The genes are TRBV20-1 and TRBJ2-7; 9 bases line up with TRBD2. Germline CDR1 DFQATT, CDR2 SNEGSKA (reference sequence). CDR3 length: 17 amino acids. V gave up 3 bases and J gave up 2 bases; unmatched junction bases: 14. The CDR3 reads CSASYSGGPLGTYEQYF. As DNA, the CDR3 is TGCAGTGCTAGTTACAGCGGGGGGCCCCTTGGGACCTACGAGCAGTACTTC.

The chain is built from TRBV7-9 and TRBJ1-1; 8 bases align to TRBD1. The V gene's germline CDR1 is SEHNR and CDR2 FQNEAQ (reference sequence). The CDR3 loop spans 15 amino acids. The J segment lost 4 bases and the V segment lost 5 bases, leaving 9 bases of the junction unmatched. CDR3 loop: CASSRIGQGGTEAFF. The CDR3 nucleotides are TGTGCCAGCAGCCGAATCGGACAGGGCGGCACTGAAGCTTTCTTT.

This chain uses TRBV3-1 (or the pseudogene TRBV3-2) with TRBJ2-5; no reliable D call. The CDR3 runs 13 residues. Germline V gene lookup returns CDR1 LGHDT and CDR2 YNNKEL (reference sequence). V shed 0 bases and J shed 14 bases, with 16 bases lying between them. The CDR3 reads CASSQDPGGLVYF. CDR3 sequence (DNA): TGTGCCAGCAGCCAAGATCCGGGCGGCTTGGTTTACTTC.

The CDR3 region has the DNA TGTGCCAGCAGTTACACAAGACAGGGGGCTTACGGCTACACCTTC. Translation gives CASSYTRQGAYGYTF. The V and J genes are TRBV6-2 or TRBV6-3 and TRBJ1-2; TRBD1 aligns across 10 bases. J gave up 8 bases and V 2 bases, and 8 bases lay outside the gene matches. Germline assignment: CDR1 MNHEY and CDR2 SVGEGT. This CDR3 is 15 amino acids long.

The chain employs TRBV12-3 or TRBV12-4 and TRBJ2-1, with 8 bases matching TRBD1. The ends lost 7 bases at V and 5 bases at J; junction bases unmatched: 1. The CDR3 covers 12 residues. The CDR3 DNA reads as TGTGCCAGCACGGACAGGGACAATGAGCAGTTCTTC. Encoded protein: CASTDRDNEQFF.

The rearrangement uses TRBV4-2 and TRBJ1-2, with no clear D. Germline CDR1 is LGHNA and CDR2 is YNFKEQ. V lost 1 base and J lost 4, with 10 bases in between. This CDR3 is built from 14 residues. This chain's CDR3 is CASSQGTQFYGYTF. CDR3 nucleotides: TGTGCCAGCAGCCAAGGCACCCAGTTCTATGGCTACACCTTC.

CDR3 sequence reads: CASSQPTALQGATSPLHF. Here the CDR3 DNA reads TGTGCCAGCAGCCAACCTACCGCTTTACAGGGTGCGACCTCACCCCTCCACTTT. The rearrangement links TRBV4-2 to TRBJ1-6, with TRBD1 as a possible D gene (6 bases). The CDR3 is 18 amino acids. Per germline, CDR1 LGHNA and CDR2 YNFKEQ. The V and J ends lost 2 bases and 10 bases respectively, with 24 bases between them.

This clone has only one observation. The DNA is left out, because the CDR3 cannot be placed on it with certainty; the CDR3 is given as TCRdb lists it. The V and J genes are TRBV21-1 and TRBJ2-7. TRBV21-1 is a listed pseudogene. The CDR3 is 19 residues long, counting both termini. Here the CDR3 reads CATQRARGRVGGGNYEQYF.

V gene TRBV5-1 combines with J gene TRBJ1-1; D is unresolved. The V and J ends lost 4 bases and 6 bases respectively, with 13 bases between them. Germline lookup yields CDR1 SGHRS and CDR2 YFSETQ. CDR3 length: 13 residues. As DNA, the CDR3 is TGCGCCAGCAGCCGGGGAGAACCTTCTGAAGCTTTCTTT. Its translation: CASSRGEPSEAFF.

This clone was recorded only once. The chain couples TRBV28 to TRBJ2-3; TRBD1 aligns across 8 bases. With V trimmed by 5 bases and J by 6 bases, 10 bases remained unmatched. The CDR3 runs to 15 residues. Germline lookup yields CDR1 MDHEN and CDR2 SYDVKM. CDR3 loop: CASSTRQGRSDTQYF. CDR3 in DNA: TGTGCCAGCAGTACACGACAGGGGCGGTCGGATACGCAGTATTTT.

The chain couples TRBV19 to TRBJ1-2; TRBD1 is a possible D gene (5 bases). The CDR3 is made up of 16 amino acids. V lost 1 base and J lost 2, with 14 bases in between. Per the germline V gene, CDR1 is LNHDA and CDR2 is SQIVND (reference sequence). The DNA for the CDR3 is TGTGCCAGTAGTATAGTGAGCAACAGGATAAACTATGGCTACACCTTC. Its protein product is CASSIVSNRINYGYTF.

V gene TRBV7-9 combines with J gene TRBJ2-5; 8 nucleotides match TRBD1. The CDR3 length is 14 residues. V lost 4 bases and J lost 4; bases outside the gene matches: 5. The germline V gene encodes CDR1 SEHNR and CDR2 FQNEAQ (reference sequence). For the CDR3, the DNA is TGTGCCAGCAGCTACCAGGGGGCCAGAGAGACCCAGTACTTC. It translates to CASSYQGARETQYF.

The J gene is TRBJ1-1, the V gene TRBV7-2; no clear D gene. Germline CDR1 reads SGHTA; CDR2 reads FQGNSA. The ends were cut back, 6 bases at V and 2 bases at J, with 10 bases in the middle. The CDR3 totals 13 residues. As DNA, the CDR3 is TGTGCCAGCAGATTCACTACAAACACTGAAGCTTTCTTT. Protein product: CASRFTTNTEAFF.

V and J are TRBV28 and TRBJ1-3; 8 positions agree with TRBD1. The CDR3 is made up of 15 amino acids. Germline lookup yields CDR1 MDHEN and CDR2 SYDVKM. Losses at the gene ends were 5 bases for V and 3 bases for J; bases not matched to a gene: 6. CDR3 DNA sequence: TGTGCCAGCAGTACGGGACAGGCCAGTGGAAACACCATATATTTT. As protein: CASSTGQASGNTIYF.